The next 32 T cell receptor beta chains were all read from a single sample in a study of post-analysis software for immune sequencing data. General study findings and limits: Higher frequency in patients than in controls was seen for five TRBV segments, with TRBV5-6, TRBV5-1 and TRBV20-1 among them.

Every TCR beta cDNA library bore unique molecular identifiers. From the PCR reads, TCRdb called clonotypes with MiXCR, one entry per CDR3 protein. The repertoire holds some 260,000 distinct CDR3 sequences, with 35% to 40% as singletons. Their antigens remain unidentified. The sample comprised blood. These receptors were obtained from a girl under 18 with multiple sclerosis.

This clonotype was seen ten or more times. This chain joins TRBV7-2 and TRBJ1-2; D is possibly TRBD1 (5 bases). Looked up from germline, CDR1 is SGHTA and CDR2 is FQGNSA. This CDR3 spans 15 amino acids. V was pared by 1 base and J by 3 bases, with 12 bases between. Here the CDR3 DNA reads TGTGCCAGCAGCTTAGATCCGGGGCTGGACTATGGCTACACCTTC. This encodes CASSLDPGLDYGYTF.

This clonotype was seen only once. The chain links TRBV20-1 to TRBJ2-5, with D possibly matching TRBD1 (6 bases). The CDR3 is 15 amino acids. Germline V CDR1 and CDR2: DFQATT, SNEGSKA (reference sequence). V was clipped by 3 bases and J by 1 base, with 15 bases between them. CDR3 residues: CSASLSGAFQETQYF. The CDR3 bases are TGCAGTGCTAGTTTGTCAGGGGCCTTCCAAGAGACCCAGTACTTC.

Notes on this clonotype: Germline and junction disagree at one end, which may indicate a read error. The chain links TRBV18 to TRBJ1-1; D is perhaps TRBD1 (5 bases). Germline CDR1 is KGHSH and CDR2 is LQKENI. The CDR3 contains 16 residues. The chain's CDR3 is CASLPGFGSMNTEAFF. The CDR3 DNA reads TGTGCCAGCTTACCAGGGTTTGGCAGCATGAACACTGAAGCTTTCTTT.

The rearrangement uses TRBV12-3 or TRBV12-4 and TRBJ1-2; 7 bases fit TRBD1. Unmatched junction bases numbered 8, after V lost 5 bases and J lost 8 bases. CDR3 length equals 13 residues. In DNA, the CDR3 is TGTGCCAGCAGTCCCGACAGGGAAGGCGGCTACACCTTC. It encodes CASSPDREGGYTF.

The chain recombines TRBV14 with TRBJ1-1; the D gene is possibly TRBD1 (5 bases). Germline CDR1 and CDR2: SGHDN and FVKESK. Trimming removed 3 bases at V and 1 base at J, with 9 bases between. The CDR3 is 14 amino acids. The CDR3 region has the DNA TGTGCCAGCAGCCACCGGGGACGGAACACTGAAGCTTTCTTT. Residues: CASSHRGRNTEAFF. Supplemented by reference TRBV14 and TRBJ1-1, the full variable domain reads EAGVTQFPSHSVIEKGQTVTLRCDPISGHDNLYWYRRVMGKEIKFLLHFVKESKQDESGMPNNRFLAERTGGTYSTLKVQPAELEDSGVYFCASSHRGRNTEAFFGQGTRLTVV.

This clonotype was seen at least ten times. This chain uses TRBV5-1 with TRBJ2-5; TRBD1 matches at 10 bases. The CDR3 extends over 18 amino acids. The V segment lost 2 bases and the J segment 1 base; nucleotides outside the gene matches: 11. The germline V gene encodes CDR1 SGHRS and CDR2 YFSETQ. This CDR3 is CASSFPIRDRGLQETQYF. The CDR3 coding sequence is TGCGCCAGCAGCTTCCCCATCCGGGACAGGGGACTCCAAGAGACCCAGTACTTC.

This clonotype was found many times. The chain couples TRBV3-1 to TRBJ1-1, with D possibly being TRBD1 (5 bases). This CDR3 has 14 residues. V shed 4 bases and J shed 5 bases, with 14 bases lying between them. Germline V gene data show CDR1 as LGHDT and CDR2 as YNNKEL (reference sequence). The CDR3 spells CASSLGRRETEAFF. In nucleotides, the CDR3 is TGTGCCAGCAGCCTGGGACGGAGGGAAACTGAAGCTTTCTTT.

This clonotype was counted many times. This chain links TRBV9 with TRBJ1-6, with 9 bases lining up with TRBD1. This CDR3 is 15 amino acids long. V shed 3 bases and J 9 bases; nucleotides not matched to a gene: 7. Looked up from germline, CDR1 is SGDLS and CDR2 is YYNGEE. Written as DNA, the CDR3 is TGTGCCAGCAGCGCCCGACAGGGGGGCACTTCACCCCTCCACTTT. Translation gives CASSARQGGTSPLHF.

DNA for the CDR3: TGCAGTGCTAGAGATGCCCTGGAGGGGCAGGAGACCCAGTACTTC. Translating it yields CSARDALEGQETQYF. This chain joins TRBV20-1 and TRBJ2-5, with D perhaps TRBD2 (6 bases). The CDR3 sequence is 15 residues long. CDR1 and CDR2 from the germline V gene are DFQATT and SNEGSKA (reference sequence). V was clipped by 0 bases and J by 5 bases, with 16 bases between them.

With regard to this clonotype: A much larger clone lies a single base off, so this may be a read error. This chain uses TRBV7-2 with TRBJ2-1; 7 bases line up with TRBD2. The CDR3 totals 13 residues. Per germline, CDR1 SGHTA and CDR2 FQGNSA. This CDR3 is CASSSSGAPGQCF. As DNA, the CDR3 is TGTGCCAGCAGCTCAAGCGGGGCGCCGGGGCAGTGCTTC. The whole variable domain, filled in from reference TRBV7-2 and TRBJ2-1, reads GAGVSQSPSNKVTEKGKDVELRCDPISGHTALYWYRQSLGQGLEFLIYFQGNSAPDKSGLPSDRFSAERTGGSVSTLTIQRTQQEDSAVYLCASSSSGAPGQCFGPGTRLTVL.

This clonotype was seen only a few times. The chain carries TRBV20-1 and TRBJ2-7; TRBD1 might be the D (6 bases). V was shortened by 5 bases and J by 0 bases, with 14 bases between the two germline ends. Germline V gene sequence: CDR1 DFQATT, CDR2 SNEGSKA (reference sequence). This CDR3 has 14 residues. The DNA for the CDR3 is TGCAGTGCTGTAAGACAGGCAAGCTCCTACGAGCAGTACTTC. As protein: CSAVRQASSYEQYF.

A few counts support this clonotype. This may stem from a read error, because a much larger clone lies one nucleotide away. The V call is TRBV5-1, the J call TRBJ2-6, with TRBD1 matching 7 bases. Germline V gene lookup returns CDR1 SGHRS and CDR2 YFSETQ. This CDR3 is 16 amino acids long. In DNA, the CDR3 is TGCGCCAGCAGCCAGGGACAGCTCTCTAGGGCCAACGTCCTGACTTTC. Translation: CASSQGQLSRANVLTF.

The chain recombines TRBV11-2 with TRBJ2-2, with TRBD1 as a possible D gene (7 bases). Trimming left V 3 bases short and J 0 bases short, with 8 bases between. There are 15 residues in the CDR3. Germline CDR1 SGHAT, CDR2 FQNNGV. The CDR3 loop reads CASSFRGANTGELFF. The CDR3 DNA follows: TGTGCCAGCAGCTTCAGGGGGGCGAACACCGGGGAGCTGTTTTTT.

About this clonotype: A read error may be the cause here, since a much bigger clone is one base away. The chain joins TRBV7-6 to TRBJ2-5; D is ambiguous. Germline V gene data show CDR1 as SGHVS and CDR2 as FNYEAQ. There are 17 residues in the CDR3. The V end lost 7 bases, the J end lost 2 bases, and 23 bases lay between the germline ends. The CDR3 coding sequence is TGTGCCAGCACCCCTCCCCCAAAGTCGGGTGTTCAAGAGACCCAGTACTTC. The encoded protein is CASTPPPKSGVQETQYF.

This clonotype came up many times. This chain uses TRBV28 with TRBJ2-5; the D is unclear. Germline CDR1 and CDR2: MDHEN and SYDVKM. The V end was cut by 5 bases, the J end by 6 bases, with 7 bases between. The CDR3 is 11 residues long. CDR3: CASSALKTQYF. DNA of the CDR3: TGTGCCAGCAGTGCCCTCAAGACCCAGTACTTC.

The chain links TRBV12-3 or TRBV12-4 to TRBJ1-1, with 8 nucleotides matching TRBD1. V lost 1 base, J lost 5 bases, and 3 bases stayed unmatched. The CDR3 loop spans 14 amino acids. The CDR3 loop reads CASSLDRGGTEAFF. CDR3 nucleotides: TGTGCCAGCAGTTTAGACAGGGGGGGGACTGAAGCTTTCTTT.

The CDR3 region is CATSTRMNTEAFF. In DNA form, the CDR3 reads TGTGCCACCAGCACTAGGATGAACACTGAAGCTTTCTTT. This sequence joins TRBV15 and TRBJ1-1, with D hard to call. Germline CDR1 reads LNHNV; CDR2 reads YYDKDF (reference sequence). This CDR3 has 13 residues. The ends were cut back, 4 bases at V and 0 bases at J, with 6 bases in the middle.

This clonotype was picked up a small number of times. It may be a read error: a sequence one base away is much more abundant. V is TRBV5-5 and J is TRBJ2-6; 7 bases line up with TRBD1. Looked up from germline, CDR1 is SGHKS and CDR2 is YYEKEE (reference sequence). The CDR3 is 15 amino acids. The CDR3 sequence is CASSPTGDGANVRTF. CDR3 nucleotides: TGTGCCAGCAGCCCTACAGGGGATGGGGCCAACGTCCGGACTTTC.

In the case of this clonotype: This clone may be a read error of a much larger clone one base away. The chain combines TRBV24-1 with TRBJ2-5, with D maybe TRBD2 (5 bases). The CDR3 is made up of 11 amino acids. V was cut by 10 bases and J by 8 bases, with 13 bases left in between. Germline V CDR1 and CDR2: KGHDR, SFDVKD. The CDR3 sequence is CATGSELTQYF. The CDR3 coding sequence is TGTGCCACGGGGAGTGAACTCACCCAGTACTTC.

On this clonotype: A much larger clone differs by one base, so this may be a read error. The chain carries TRBV12-3 or TRBV12-4 and TRBJ2-5; no clear D. V was trimmed by 3 bases and J by 11 bases, leaving 16 bases between them. The CDR3 is 13 amino acids. CDR3 protein: CASSLDLVRAQYF. DNA of the CDR3: TGTGCCAGCAGTTTGGACCTCGTAAGGGCACAGTACTTC.

This clonotype was seen ten or more times. The chain links TRBV7-2 to TRBJ1-1; D unresolved. Per germline, CDR1 SGHTA and CDR2 FQGNSA. V lost 1 base, J lost 1 base, and 7 bases lay in between. This CDR3 has 14 residues. CDR3 DNA: TGTGCCAGCAGCTTAGAGAAGGGGAACACTGAAGCTTTCTTT. The encoded protein is CASSLEKGNTEAFF. The full variable domain, its missing parts supplied by reference TRBV7-2 and TRBJ1-1, is GAGVSQSPSNKVTEKGKDVELRCDPISGHTALYWYRQSLGQGLEFLIYFQGNSAPDKSGLPSDRFSAERTGGSVSTLTIQRTQQEDSAVYLCASSLEKGNTEAFFGQGTRLTVV.

This clonotype was observed a few times. The rearrangement joins TRBV7-8 to TRBJ1-6; D ambiguous. The CDR3 covers 13 residues. Germline V gene data show CDR1 as SGHVS and CDR2 as FQNEAQ. V lost 7 bases to trimming and J lost 6 bases, with 10 bases between them. CDR3 in DNA: TGTGCCAGCACAGGACGGGGTAATTCACCCCTCCACTTT. The encoded protein is CASTGRGNSPLHF.

With regard to this clonotype: This clone may be a read error of a much larger clone one base away. The chain recombines TRBV20-1 with TRBJ2-1; TRBD2 might be the D (5 bases). Germline CDR1 and CDR2: DFQATT and SNEGSKA (reference sequence). This CDR3 spans 18 amino acids. V was pared by 0 bases and J by 3 bases, with 21 bases between. The CDR3 sequence is CSARERVQEVTLYNEQFF. CDR3 DNA sequence: TGCAGTGCTAGAGAGCGGGTGCAGGAGGTAACACTCTACAATGAGCAGTTCTTC.

Comments on this clonotype: Possible read error: a much larger clone is one base away. This chain links TRBV5-1 with TRBJ2-3; 10 positions agree with TRBD1. The germline CDR1 and CDR2 sequences are SGHRS and YFSETQ. The CDR3 runs 13 residues. The CDR3 nucleotides read TGCGCCAGCAGCCGACAGGGGGCAGATGCGCAGTATTTT. Translating it yields CASSRQGADAQYF.

A few counts support this clonotype. The chain combines TRBV19 with TRBJ1-1; 10 bases are shared with TRBD1. The CDR3 contains 15 residues. V dropped 5 bases and J dropped 5; count of bases not matched to a gene: 8. The V gene's germline CDR1 is LNHDA and CDR2 SQIVND (reference sequence). CDR3 sequence: CASSDRQGAKTEAFF. CDR3 bases: TGTGCCAGTAGTGATCGACAGGGGGCAAAAACTGAAGCTTTCTTT.

The CDR3 DNA reads TGCAGTGCTAGAAAGGGAGGCTATGGCTACACCTTC. It encodes CSARKGGYGYTF. The chain links TRBV20-1 to TRBJ1-2, with D unresolved. Trimming cost V 2 bases and J 4 bases, with 8 bases left between them. The CDR3 length is 12 residues. Germline assignment: CDR1 DFQATT and CDR2 SNEGSKA (reference sequence).

This clonotype was seen repeatedly, ten times or more. The chain joins TRBV28 to TRBJ2-1; 8 bases are a match to TRBD1. V shed 1 base and J 8 bases; nucleotides not matched to a gene: 10. The germline CDR1 and CDR2 sequences are MDHEN and SYDVKM. This CDR3 has 16 residues. The CDR3 loop is CASSLSGQGGSHEQFF. The CDR3 DNA is TGTGCCAGCAGTTTATCTGGACAGGGAGGAAGCCATGAGCAGTTCTTC.

This clonotype has at least ten counts. The chain combines TRBV29-1 with TRBJ2-2; a weak D match, TRBD2 (6 bases). Trimming cost V 3 bases and J 7 bases, with 15 bases left between them. The CDR3 spans 14 residues. The germline CDR1 and CDR2 sequences are SQVTM and ANQGSEA. CDR3: CSVDGPSRGGELFF. The DNA for the CDR3 is TGCAGCGTTGACGGTCCTTCGCGGGGCGGGGAGCTGTTTTTT.

In its sample, this clonotype was seen many times. The V call is TRBV18, the J call TRBJ2-5, with 14 bases matching TRBD2. The CDR3 extends over 16 amino acids. Per germline, CDR1 KGHSH and CDR2 LQKENI. Trimming at V came to 0 bases and at J to 6 bases, leaving 3 bases not matched to a gene. The CDR3: CASSPPGLAGVKTQYF. CDR3 nucleotides: TGTGCCAGCTCACCACCGGGACTAGCGGGAGTAAAGACCCAGTACTTC.

V usage is TRBV5-1 and J usage is TRBJ2-7, with D perhaps TRBD1 (5 bases). The CDR3 runs to 14 residues. Trimming took 6 bases from V and 2 from J, leaving 15 bases between them. The V gene's germline CDR1 is SGHRS and CDR2 YFSETQ. The DNA of the CDR3 is TGCGCCAGCACCGAAGGGGTCCCACCCTACGAGCAGTACTTC. Protein sequence: CASTEGVPPYEQYF.

This clonotype appeared many times. The chain carries TRBV20-1 and TRBJ2-1; 8 bases are a match to TRBD2. The V and J ends lost 0 bases and 4 bases, in that order; junction bases with no gene match: 5. CDR1 is DFQATT, CDR2 SNEGSKA, per germline (reference sequence). The length of the CDR3 is 15 residues. The CDR3 is CSAREGLAGYNEQFF. Written as DNA, the CDR3 is TGCAGTGCTAGAGAGGGTCTAGCGGGTTACAATGAGCAGTTCTTC.

Ten or more counts support this clonotype. CDR3 bases: TGTGCCAGCAGCTTAGCGGGGCAGGTTAGCAGTGAAAAACTGTTTTTT. Residues: CASSLAGQVSSEKLFF. J is TRBJ1-4 and V is TRBV7-2; weak D call: TRBD1 (5 bases). The CDR3 has 16 residues. The germline V gene has CDR1 SGHTA and CDR2 FQGNSA. The ends were cut back, 0 bases at V and 7 bases at J, with 15 bases in the middle.